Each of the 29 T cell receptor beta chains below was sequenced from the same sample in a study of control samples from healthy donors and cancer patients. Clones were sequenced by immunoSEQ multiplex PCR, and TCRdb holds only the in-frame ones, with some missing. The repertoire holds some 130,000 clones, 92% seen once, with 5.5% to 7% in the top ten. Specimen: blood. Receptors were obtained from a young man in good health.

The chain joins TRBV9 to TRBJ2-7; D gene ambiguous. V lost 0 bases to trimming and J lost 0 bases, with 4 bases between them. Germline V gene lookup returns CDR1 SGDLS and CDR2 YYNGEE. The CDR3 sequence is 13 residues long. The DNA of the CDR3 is TGTGCCAGCAGCGTAGAAACCTCCTACGAGCAGTACTTC. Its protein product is CASSVETSYEQYF.

The CDR3 DNA is TGTGCCAGCTCACCATTAAGGGGCTATGGCTACACCTTC. Protein sequence: CASSPLRGYGYTF. The chain couples TRBV18 to TRBJ1-2; possibly TRBD1 for D (5 bases). There are 13 residues in the CDR3. V was clipped by 2 bases and J by 4 bases, with 8 bases between them. CDR1 and CDR2 (germline): KGHSH, LQKENI.

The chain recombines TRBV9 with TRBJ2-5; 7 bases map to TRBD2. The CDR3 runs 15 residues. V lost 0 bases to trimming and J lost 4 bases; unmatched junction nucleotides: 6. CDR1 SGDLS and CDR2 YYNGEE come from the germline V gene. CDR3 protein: CASSVVAGGGETQYF. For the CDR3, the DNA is TGTGCCAGCAGCGTAGTTGCGGGCGGGGGAGAGACCCAGTACTTC.

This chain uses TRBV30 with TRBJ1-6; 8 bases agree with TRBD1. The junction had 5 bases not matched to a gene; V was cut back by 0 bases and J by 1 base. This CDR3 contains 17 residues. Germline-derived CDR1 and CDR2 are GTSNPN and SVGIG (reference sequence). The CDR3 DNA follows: TGTGCCTGGAGTGTTAACAGGGGGTGGTCCTATAATTCACCCCTCCACTTT. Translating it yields CAWSVNRGWSYNSPLHF.

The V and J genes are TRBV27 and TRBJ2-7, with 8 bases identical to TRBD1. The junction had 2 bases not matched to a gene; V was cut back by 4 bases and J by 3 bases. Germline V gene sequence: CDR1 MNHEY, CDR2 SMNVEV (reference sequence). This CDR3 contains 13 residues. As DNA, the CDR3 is TGTGCCAGCAGTTCCGGGACAGGCTACGAGCAGTACTTC. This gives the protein CASSSGTGYEQYF.

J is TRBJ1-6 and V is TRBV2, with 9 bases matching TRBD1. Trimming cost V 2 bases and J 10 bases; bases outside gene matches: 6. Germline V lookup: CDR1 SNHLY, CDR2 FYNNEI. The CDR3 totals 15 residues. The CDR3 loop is CASSEQTGGGSPLHF. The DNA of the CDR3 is TGTGCCAGCAGTGAACAGACAGGGGGTGGATCACCCCTCCACTTT.

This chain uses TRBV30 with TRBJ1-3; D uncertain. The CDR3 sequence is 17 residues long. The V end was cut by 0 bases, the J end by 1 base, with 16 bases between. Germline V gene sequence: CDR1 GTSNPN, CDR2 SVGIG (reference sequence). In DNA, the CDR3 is TGTGCCTGGAGTGTACGCCAGACCGATAGATCTGGAAACACCATATATTTT. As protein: CAWSVRQTDRSGNTIYF.

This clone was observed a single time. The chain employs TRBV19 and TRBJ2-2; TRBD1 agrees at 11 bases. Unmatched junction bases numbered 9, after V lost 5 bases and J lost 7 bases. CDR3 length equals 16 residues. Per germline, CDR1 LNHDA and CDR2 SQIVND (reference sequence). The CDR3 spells CASSYSGTGGGGELFF. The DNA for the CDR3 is TGTGCCAGTAGTTACTCCGGGACAGGGGGAGGCGGGGAGCTGTTTTTT.

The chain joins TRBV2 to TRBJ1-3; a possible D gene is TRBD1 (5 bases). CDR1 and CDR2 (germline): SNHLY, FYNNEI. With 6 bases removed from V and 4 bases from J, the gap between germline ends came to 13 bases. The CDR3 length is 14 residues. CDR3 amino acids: CASRGPLGGNTIYF. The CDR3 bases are TGTGCCAGCAGGGGACCTCTAGGGGGAAACACCATATATTTT.

CDR3 sequence (DNA): TGTGCCATCAGTCTACTCGTAGGGGAAGGCTACACCTTC. This gives the protein CAISLLVGEGYTF. The chain links TRBV10-3 to TRBJ1-2; tentative D call: TRBD1 (5 bases). This CDR3 region has 13 residues. The V gene's germline CDR1 is ENHRY and CDR2 SYGVKD. Trimming pared 5 bases from V and 8 bases from J, leaving 15 bases between.

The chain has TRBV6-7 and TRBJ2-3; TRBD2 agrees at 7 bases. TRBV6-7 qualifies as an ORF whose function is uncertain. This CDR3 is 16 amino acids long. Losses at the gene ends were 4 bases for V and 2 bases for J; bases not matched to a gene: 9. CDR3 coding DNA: TGTGCCAGCAGTTTATCACTAGCGCGAATCACAGATACGCAGTATTTT. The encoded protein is CASSLSLARITDTQYF.

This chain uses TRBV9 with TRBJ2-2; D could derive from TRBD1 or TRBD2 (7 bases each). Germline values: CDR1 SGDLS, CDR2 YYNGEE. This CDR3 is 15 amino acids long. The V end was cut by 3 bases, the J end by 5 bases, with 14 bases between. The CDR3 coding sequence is TGTGCCAGCAGCGGCCCAGGGGGGGCTACCGGGGAGCTGTTTTTT. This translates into CASSGPGGATGELFF.

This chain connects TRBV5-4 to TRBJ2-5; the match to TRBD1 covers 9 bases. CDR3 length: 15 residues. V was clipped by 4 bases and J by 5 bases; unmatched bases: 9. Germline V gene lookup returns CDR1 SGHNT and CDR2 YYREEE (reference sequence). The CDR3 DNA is TGTGCCAGCAGCCCAGACCGGGACAGGGACGAGACCCAGTACTTC. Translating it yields CASSPDRDRDETQYF.

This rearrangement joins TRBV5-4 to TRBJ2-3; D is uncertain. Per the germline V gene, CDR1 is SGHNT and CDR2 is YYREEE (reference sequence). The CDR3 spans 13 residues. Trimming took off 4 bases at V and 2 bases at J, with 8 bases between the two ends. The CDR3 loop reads CASSPVPTDTQYF. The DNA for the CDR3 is TGTGCCAGCAGCCCCGTGCCCACAGATACGCAGTATTTT. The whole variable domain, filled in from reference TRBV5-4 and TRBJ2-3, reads ETGVTQSPTHLIKTRGQQVTLRCSSQSGHNTVSWYQQALGQGPQFIFQYYREEENGRGNFPPRFSGLQFPNYSSELNVNALELDDSALYLCASSPVPTDTQYFGPGTRLTVL.

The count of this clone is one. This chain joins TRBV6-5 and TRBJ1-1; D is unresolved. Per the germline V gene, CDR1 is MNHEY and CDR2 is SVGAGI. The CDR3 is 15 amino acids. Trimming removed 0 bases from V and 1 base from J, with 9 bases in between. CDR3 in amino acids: CASSYSGSSNTEAFF. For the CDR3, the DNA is TGTGCCAGCAGTTACTCAGGCAGCTCGAACACTGAAGCTTTCTTT.

In nucleotides, the CDR3 is TGTGCCAGCAGTTCCTTCGACAGGTTGAACACTGAAGCTTTCTTT. Translating gives CASSSFDRLNTEAFF. The J gene is TRBJ1-1, the V gene TRBV27, with D perhaps TRBD1 (6 bases). Germline-derived CDR1 and CDR2 are MNHEY and SMNVEV (reference sequence). V lost 4 bases and J lost 0, with 12 bases in between. CDR3 size: 15 residues.

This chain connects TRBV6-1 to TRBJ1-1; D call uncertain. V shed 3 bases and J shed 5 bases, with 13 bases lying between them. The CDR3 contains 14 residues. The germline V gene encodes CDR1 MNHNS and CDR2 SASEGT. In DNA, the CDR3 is TGTGCCAGCAGTGAGACCCCAACGGGAACTGAAGCTTTCTTT. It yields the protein CASSETPTGTEAFF.

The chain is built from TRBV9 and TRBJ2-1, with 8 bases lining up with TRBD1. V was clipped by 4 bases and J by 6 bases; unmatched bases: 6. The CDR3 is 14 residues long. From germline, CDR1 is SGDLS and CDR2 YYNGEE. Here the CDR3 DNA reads TGTGCCAGCAGCTTTGGACAGGGCGGCAATGAGCAGTTCTTC. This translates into CASSFGQGGNEQFF.

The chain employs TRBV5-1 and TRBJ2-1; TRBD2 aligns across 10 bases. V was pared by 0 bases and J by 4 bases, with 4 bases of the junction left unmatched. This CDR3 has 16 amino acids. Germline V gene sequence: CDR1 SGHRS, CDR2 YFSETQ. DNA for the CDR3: TGCGCCAGCAGCTTGGCCAGCGGGGGGGAATACAATGAGCAGTTCTTC. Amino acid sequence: CASSLASGGEYNEQFF.

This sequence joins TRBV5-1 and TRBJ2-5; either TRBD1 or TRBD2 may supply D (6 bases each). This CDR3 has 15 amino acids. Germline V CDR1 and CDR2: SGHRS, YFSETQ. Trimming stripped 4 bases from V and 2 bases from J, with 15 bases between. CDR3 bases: TGCGCCAGCAGCGGTTGGGGAGGACAGCAAGAGACCCAGTACTTC. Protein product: CASSGWGGQQETQYF.

CDR3 coding DNA: TGTGCCAGCAGCCAGGTAGGGGTCCCCGCTGAAGCTTTCTTT. Translating it yields CASSQVGVPAEAFF. The V gene is TRBV5-6, the J gene TRBJ1-1; possible D gene TRBD1, 5 bases. Germline V gene lookup returns CDR1 SGHDT and CDR2 YYEEEE. V was clipped by 4 bases and J by 6 bases, with 16 bases between them. The CDR3 is made up of 14 amino acids. Based on the CDR3 plus reference TRBV5-6 and TRBJ1-1, the full variable domain is DAGVTQSPTHLIKTRGQQVTLRCSPKSGHDTVSWYQQALGQGPQFIFQYYEEEERQRGNFPDRFSGHQFPNYSSELNVNALLLGDSALYLCASSQVGVPAEAFFGQGTRLTVV.

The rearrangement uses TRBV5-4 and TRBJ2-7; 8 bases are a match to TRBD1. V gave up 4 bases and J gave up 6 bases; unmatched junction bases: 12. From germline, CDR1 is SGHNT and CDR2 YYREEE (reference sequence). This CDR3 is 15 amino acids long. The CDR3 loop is CASSGRTGYRSEQYF. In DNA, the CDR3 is TGTGCCAGCAGCGGCAGGACAGGGTATAGGAGCGAGCAGTACTTC.

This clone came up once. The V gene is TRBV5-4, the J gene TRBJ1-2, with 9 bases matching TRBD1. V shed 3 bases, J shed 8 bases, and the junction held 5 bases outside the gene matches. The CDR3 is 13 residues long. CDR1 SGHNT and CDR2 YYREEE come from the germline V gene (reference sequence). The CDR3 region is CASSWDRVGGYTF. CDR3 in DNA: TGTGCCAGCAGCTGGGACAGGGTCGGAGGCTACACCTTC.

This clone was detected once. This CDR3 is CAISRGTSHEQFF. Here the CDR3 DNA reads TGTGCCATCAGTCGCGGGACTAGCCATGAGCAGTTCTTC. The chain uses TRBV10-3 and TRBJ2-1; 9 bases match TRBD2. The V gene's germline CDR1 is ENHRY and CDR2 SYGVKD. The CDR3 covers 13 residues. With V trimmed by 5 bases and J by 8 bases, 4 bases remained unmatched.

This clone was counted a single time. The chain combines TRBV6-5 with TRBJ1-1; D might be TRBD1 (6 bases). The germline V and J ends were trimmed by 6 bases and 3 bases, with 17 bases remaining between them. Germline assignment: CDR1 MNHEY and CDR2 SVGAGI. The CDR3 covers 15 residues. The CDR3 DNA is TGTGCCAGCAGGACCGGGCGAGGGGGGGACACTGAAGCTTTCTTT. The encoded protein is CASRTGRGGDTEAFF.

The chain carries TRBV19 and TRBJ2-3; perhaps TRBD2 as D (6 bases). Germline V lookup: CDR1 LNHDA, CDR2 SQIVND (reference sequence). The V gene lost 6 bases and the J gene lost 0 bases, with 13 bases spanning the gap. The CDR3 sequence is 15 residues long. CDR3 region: CASRSSGHSTDTQYF. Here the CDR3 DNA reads TGTGCCAGTAGGAGTAGCGGACATAGCACAGATACGCAGTATTTT.

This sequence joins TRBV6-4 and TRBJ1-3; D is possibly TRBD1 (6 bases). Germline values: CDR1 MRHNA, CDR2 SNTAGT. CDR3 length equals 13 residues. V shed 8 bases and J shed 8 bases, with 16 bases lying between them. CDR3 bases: TGTGCCAGCCTCCTGGGGGGGGCGGACACCATATATTTT. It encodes CASLLGGADTIYF.

For the CDR3, the DNA is TGCAGCGTTGAAGAGAGTCAGAACACTGAAGCTTTCTTT. It is translated as CSVEESQNTEAFF. This chain connects TRBV29-1 to TRBJ1-1, with D uncertain. Per the germline V gene, CDR1 is SQVTM and CDR2 is ANQGSEA. The CDR3 runs 13 residues. V was clipped by 0 bases and J by 1 base, with 6 bases between them.

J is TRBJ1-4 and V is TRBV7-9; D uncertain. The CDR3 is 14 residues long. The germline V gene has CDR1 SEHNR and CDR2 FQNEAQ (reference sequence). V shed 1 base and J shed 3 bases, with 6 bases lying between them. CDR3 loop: CASSLGQANEKLFF. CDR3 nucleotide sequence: TGTGCCAGCAGCTTAGGTCAAGCTAATGAAAAACTGTTTTTT.